This T cell receptor beta chain was sequenced during a study of OX40 agonist ivuxolimab in advanced cancers. Study as a whole: Aged about 20 to 80 with a mean of about 63 years, they were around 83% male. A partial response was reached by three patients: one with hepatocellular carcinoma and two with cutaneous melanoma.

Notes on this clone: Its cognate antigen is unknown.

Trimming at V came to 5 bases and at J to 9 bases, leaving 8 bases not matched to a gene. The germline V gene has CDR1 MNHEY and CDR2 SVGAGI. The CDR3 extends over 15 amino acids. General study points: Individuals who were partial responders at 0.1-3.0 mg/kg had clonal expansion that ranked among the lowest. Dose levels from 0.1 to 3.0 mg/kg saw CD4+ and CD8+ blood T cells expand clonally by week 6.

Profiling relied on immunoSEQ multiplex PCR, and the TCRdb table lists in-frame clones only, not all of them. The sample shows some 33,000 clones, 75% to 85% of them seen only once. Sample: CD4+ or CD8+ T cells sorted from blood, taken in a trial of the OX40 agonist ivuxolimab. The origin of this receptor is an adult with an advanced solid tumor such as melanoma, head and neck, liver or kidney cancer. This chain connects TRBV6-5 to TRBJ2-1; 12 positions agree with TRBD2. Here the CDR3 reads CASSRTSGRFSEQFF. CDR3 DNA sequence: TGTGCCAGCAGTAGAACTAGCGGGAGGTTCAGTGAGCAGTTCTTC.